This TCR beta chain appears in the sequencing data of a study of cytomegalovirus exposure and HLA in healthy donors. On this clone itself: Its target is unknown.

Primers for the PCR totalled 60 Vbeta and 13 Jbeta. The assay was immunoSEQ multiplex PCR, and TCRdb's table has in-frame clones only and misses some. Of more than 50,000 clones in the sample, roughly 71% were seen once. V dropped 6 bases and J dropped 1 base, with 13 bases sitting between them. CDR1 is MNHEY and CDR2 is SMNVEV in the germline V gene (reference sequence). The CDR3 spans 14 residues. Regarding the study as a whole: What a later analysis reportedly showed was that an Asian-associated ancestry cluster had fewer N-insertions than the roughly 670-donor mean. Later on, an analysis found that several of the most significant clusters appeared to be linked to common viral pathogens, which included parvovirus B19.

Sequences were obtained from PBMCs. The TCR sequence derives from a man aged 50-59 years in good health and CMV-seropositive. This chain connects TRBV27 to TRBJ2-7; D might be TRBD1 (6 bases). The CDR3 DNA reads as TGTGCCAGCAGGTCCGGGACAATTTCCTACGAGCAGTACTTC. Translation gives CASRSGTISYEQYF.